These 9 T cell receptor beta chains were sequenced from one sample in a study of T cell responses to AZD1222 COVID-19 vaccine. Measured with immunoSEQ multiplex PCR; TCRdb has only the in-frame clones, and not every one. Of about 140,000 clones listed, nearly 95% are singletons. The sample was peripheral blood, taken on day 0 of AZD1222 vaccination. These receptors were taken from an adult in good health.

The genes are TRBV5-1 and TRBJ2-1, with D maybe TRBD2 (6 bases). Germline V gene sequence: CDR1 SGHRS, CDR2 YFSETQ. The CDR3 sequence is 15 residues long. Trimming removed 0 bases at V and 1 base at J, with 8 bases between. For the CDR3, the DNA is TGCGCCAGCAGCTTGGCTGCGGGATCCTACAATGAGCAGTTCTTC. Translating gives CASSLAAGSYNEQFF.

CDR3 sequence: CASRVTGEEKLFF. The CDR3, as DNA: TGTGCCAGCAGAGTGACAGGGGAAGAAAAACTGTTTTTT. V gene TRBV28 combines with J gene TRBJ1-4; 8 nucleotides agree with TRBD1. The CDR3 has 13 amino acids. The germline V gene has CDR1 MDHEN and CDR2 SYDVKM. V shed 6 bases, J shed 8 bases, and the junction held 5 bases outside the gene matches.

V usage is TRBV20-1 and J usage is TRBJ1-2; D is ambiguous. There are 12 residues in the CDR3. Between the trimmed V and J ends, which lost 3 bases and 4 bases, there was a span of 9 bases. The germline CDR1 and CDR2 sequences are DFQATT and SNEGSKA (reference sequence). CDR3 amino acids: CSASSEGYGYTF. In DNA form, the CDR3 reads TGCAGTGCTAGTTCCGAGGGCTATGGCTACACCTTC.

J is TRBJ2-5 and V is TRBV5-4, with D uncertain. The CDR3 spans 12 residues. V was cut by 4 bases and J by 2 bases, with 6 bases left in between. Germline assignment: CDR1 SGHNT and CDR2 YYREEE (reference sequence). In nucleotides, the CDR3 is TGTGCCAGCAGCCCGCATCAAGAGACCCAGTACTTC. It encodes CASSPHQETQYF.

This clone was seen just once. The chain recombines TRBV19 with TRBJ1-1; TRBD1 might be the D (5 bases). CDR1 is LNHDA and CDR2 is SQIVND in the germline V gene (reference sequence). Trimming shortened V by 10 bases and J by 5 bases, and 14 bases separated the two germline ends. This CDR3 has 12 residues. The CDR3 nucleotides read TGTGCCATCCACGGGGGGAGGACTGAAGCTTTCTTT. This sequence encodes CAIHGGRTEAFF.

In this sample, this clone turned up once. V usage is TRBV5-4 and J usage is TRBJ2-1; D possibly corresponds to TRBD2 (5 bases). The CDR3 runs to 14 residues. Germline-derived CDR1 and CDR2 are SGHNT and YYREEE (reference sequence). V was shortened by 3 bases and J by 2 bases, with 9 bases between the two germline ends. In DNA form, the CDR3 reads TGTGCCAGCAGCTCCGGAGGCCCCTACAATGAGCAGTTCTTC. The encoded protein is CASSSGGPYNEQFF.

The J gene is TRBJ1-3, the V gene TRBV4-2; D is perhaps TRBD1 (6 bases). There are 16 residues in the CDR3. Trimming shortened V by 2 bases and J by 4 bases, and 15 bases separated the two germline ends. From germline, CDR1 is LGHNA and CDR2 YNFKEQ. CDR3 amino acids: CASSQTDSSPGNTIYF. The CDR3 DNA reads as TGTGCCAGCAGCCAAACGGACAGTAGCCCCGGAAACACCATATATTTT.

The rearrangement links TRBV2 to TRBJ1-4; no clear D. The ends were cut back, 1 base at V and 8 bases at J, with 5 bases in the middle. Per the germline V gene, CDR1 is SNHLY and CDR2 is FYNNEI. The CDR3 has 12 amino acids. The CDR3 sequence is CASSEEREKLFF. For the CDR3, the DNA is TGTGCCAGCAGTGAAGAAAGGGAAAAACTGTTTTTT. Combining the CDR3 with reference TRBV2 and TRBJ1-4 gives the whole variable domain EPEVTQTPSHQVTQMGQEVILRCVPISNHLYFYWYRQILGQKVEFLVSFYNNEISEKSEIFDDQFSVERPDGSNFTLKIRSTKLEDSAMYFCASSEEREKLFFGSGTQLSVL.

V gene TRBV30 combines with J gene TRBJ1-5; a weak D match, TRBD1 (5 bases). The CDR3 has 13 residues. Trimming took off 3 bases at V and 3 bases at J, with 9 bases between the two ends. Looked up from germline, CDR1 is GTSNPN and CDR2 is SVGIG (reference sequence). In DNA form, the CDR3 reads TGTGCCTGGAGACGGGGGAACAATCAGCCCCAGCATTTT. Amino acids: CAWRRGNNQPQHF.